The 14 T cell receptor beta chains reported below all come from one sample, sequenced in a study of blood T cell repertoires in COVID-19. Data came from immunoSEQ multiplex PCR; TCRdb stores just in-frame clones and leaves some out. The sample holds hundreds of thousands of clones; around 90% are singletons and the top ten take around 3%. The sequenced sample was peripheral blood. These receptor sequences come from a woman aged 25 to 45 with COVID-19, enrolled during active disease.

The chain uses TRBV15 and TRBJ1-5, with 7 bases matching TRBD1. Germline loops: CDR1 LNHNV, CDR2 YYDKDF (reference sequence). Unmatched junction bases numbered 7, after V lost 5 bases and J lost 3 bases. The CDR3 is 15 residues long. CDR3 region: CATSLGQQPNQPQHF. CDR3 DNA sequence: TGTGCCACCAGCTTGGGACAGCAGCCCAATCAGCCCCAGCATTTT. Combining the CDR3 with reference TRBV15 and TRBJ1-5 gives the whole variable domain DAMVIQNPRYQVTQFGKPVTLSCSQTLNHNVMYWYQQKSSQAPKLLFHYYDKDFNNEADTPDNFQSRRPNTSFCFLDIRSPGLGDTAMYLCATSLGQQPNQPQHFGDGTRLSIL.

The CDR3 DNA follows: TGTGCCAGCAGTTACTTCAGGGGTTTGGAGCAGTACTTC. Amino acids: CASSYFRGLEQYF. The chain recombines TRBV6-2 or TRBV6-3 with TRBJ2-7, with a weak D call TRBD1 (6 bases). Germline CDR1 and CDR2: MNHEY and SVGEGT. V lost 1 base and J 7 bases, leaving 11 bases between the germline ends. The CDR3 is made up of 13 amino acids.

CDR3 in DNA: TGTGCCAGCAGCGCGGCGGGACTCTCCCAGTACTTC. This encodes CASSAAGLSQYF. The chain uses TRBV13 and TRBJ2-5, with TRBD2 as a possible D gene (6 bases). V lost 5 bases to trimming and J lost 9 bases, with 13 bases between them. The germline V gene has CDR1 PRHDT and CDR2 FYEKMQ (reference sequence). This CDR3 is 12 amino acids long.

This chain connects TRBV10-3 to TRBJ2-7, with D perhaps TRBD2 (6 bases). Trimming pared 2 bases from V and 6 bases from J, leaving 17 bases between. Germline assignment: CDR1 ENHRY and CDR2 SYGVKD. This CDR3 has 15 amino acids. This chain's CDR3 is CAISERGTGGGEQYV. The CDR3 nucleotides are TGTGCCATCAGTGAGCGAGGGACTGGGGGTGGCGAGCAGTACGTC.

The chain carries TRBV5-1 and TRBJ1-4; TRBD1 aligns across 10 bases. The CDR3 is 15 residues long. Germline loops: CDR1 SGHRS, CDR2 YFSETQ. The J segment lost 8 bases and the V segment lost 2 bases, leaving 6 bases of the junction unmatched. The CDR3 loop reads CASSLDRGQDEKLFF. In DNA, the CDR3 is TGCGCCAGCAGCTTAGACAGGGGGCAGGACGAAAAACTGTTTTTT.

V is TRBV6-2 or TRBV6-3 and J is TRBJ2-7; D call uncertain. V lost 6 bases, J lost 7 bases, and 13 bases lay in between. Germline V CDR1 and CDR2: MNHEY, SVGEGT. This CDR3 is 12 amino acids long. CDR3 loop: CASSEDVAEQYV. In DNA form, the CDR3 reads TGTGCCAGCAGCGAAGATGTCGCGGAGCAGTACGTC.

The chain combines TRBV11-3 with TRBJ1-1; D might be TRBD1 (6 bases). Germline loops: CDR1 SGHNT, CDR2 YENEEA. Trimming took 1 base from V and 6 from J, leaving 12 bases between them. The CDR3 sequence is 14 residues long. As DNA, the CDR3 is TGTGCCAGCAGCTTAGCGGGGGGCCAGGCTGAAGCTTTCTTT. It is translated as CASSLAGGQAEAFF. Full variable domain (outside the CDR3, taken from reference TRBV11-3 and TRBJ1-1): EAGVVQSPRYKIIEKKQPVAFWCNPISGHNTLYWYLQNLGQGPELLIRYENEEAVDDSQLPKDRFSAERLKGVDSTLKIQPAELGDSAVYLCASSLAGGQAEAFFGQGTRLTVV.

In this sample, this clone turned up once. The rearrangement uses TRBV27 and TRBJ1-2; D is possibly TRBD1 (6 bases). The CDR3 is 15 amino acids. Trimming took 8 bases from V and 6 from J, leaving 22 bases between them. The germline gives CDR1 MNHEY, CDR2 SMNVEV (reference sequence). The CDR3 nucleotides read TGTGCCAGCGGTCCGACAGGCCTCCGTCTTGATGGCTACACCTTC. It codes for CASGPTGLRLDGYTF.

This rearrangement joins TRBV19 to TRBJ1-1, with D perhaps matching TRBD1 (5 bases). Trimming stripped 0 bases from V and 5 bases from J, with 10 bases between. Per the germline V gene, CDR1 is LNHDA and CDR2 is SQIVND (reference sequence). CDR3 length: 14 amino acids. The CDR3 DNA reads as TGTGCCAGTAGTATAGAGGCAGCAGGGACTGAAGCTTTCTTT. Amino acids: CASSIEAAGTEAFF.

The sample holds one count of this clone. The V call is TRBV4-1, the J call TRBJ2-1; TRBD2 matches 8 bases. CDR1 is MGHRA, CDR2 YSYEKL, per germline. V trimming: 1 base; J trimming: 7 bases; junction bases outside the gene matches: 6. The CDR3 is 15 residues long. The CDR3 protein is CASSQGLAKWNEQFF. Here the CDR3 DNA reads TGCGCCAGCAGCCAAGGACTAGCGAAATGGAATGAGCAGTTCTTC.

The sample holds a few counts of this clone. J is TRBJ1-2 and V is TRBV9, with a tentative D call TRBD1 (6 bases). Trimming took off 5 bases at V and 7 bases at J, with 15 bases between the two ends. The CDR3 loop spans 13 amino acids. Germline V gene lookup returns CDR1 SGDLS and CDR2 YYNGEE. CDR3 residues: CASRAGRGGGYTF. DNA of the CDR3: TGTGCCAGCAGGGCGGGCAGGGGTGGTGGCTACACCTTC.

Comment on this clone: This same CDR3 is encoded by further DNA sequences in the sample. The chain is built from TRBV28 and TRBJ2-7; D is ambiguous. There are 11 residues in the CDR3. Trimming left V 6 bases short and J 2 bases short, with 5 bases between. Germline loops: CDR1 MDHEN, CDR2 SYDVKM. CDR3 in amino acids: CASSPAYEQYF. The CDR3 DNA reads TGTGCCAGCAGCCCTGCCTACGAGCAGTACTTC.

Note on this clone: Relative to the germline gene, one junction end is altered; a read error may explain this. The rearrangement uses TRBV6-6 and TRBJ2-1, with 8 bases matching TRBD2. The CDR3 runs 16 residues. Germline-derived CDR1 and CDR2 are MNHNY and SVGAGI (reference sequence). CDR3 in DNA: TGTGCCAGCAGTTACGCTCTAGCGGGTACCTACAATGTGCAGTTCTTC. It translates to CASSYALAGTYNVQFF.

V and J are TRBV9 and TRBJ2-3, with TRBD2 matching 15 bases. The germline CDR1 and CDR2 sequences are SGDLS and YYNGEE. The CDR3 loop spans 18 amino acids. V gave up 4 bases and J gave up 0 bases; unmatched junction bases: 6. Here the CDR3 DNA reads TGTGCCAGCAGCTCCGGGACTAGCGGGGGGCCGAGCACAGATACGCAGTATTTT. This codes for CASSSGTSGGPSTDTQYF.